A single sample is the source of the 13 T cell receptor beta chains below, sequenced in a study of T cells after yellow fever vaccination (dated by TCRdb to the late 2010s). Library preparation used 5' RACE. Sequencing instrument: Illumina HiSeq 2500. TCRdb reworked the public reads: Q25 trimming with fastp, MiXCR clone assembly, productive beta chains retained. Each CDR3 protein gets just one entry, which takes the most common genes and DNA from the rows behind it. Here the sample has around 590,000 distinct CDR3 sequences; 12% occur a single time. The ten most abundant clones make up about 16% of the sample. The label giving this sample's treatment or condition can be read as: live attenuated yellow fever vaccine strain. This specimen was PBMCs, taken on the day of the yellow fever booster vaccination. The receptor source for this set is a man aged 30-40 years who received the YFV17D yellow fever vaccine.

This clonotype was picked up a small number of times. The chain has TRBV9 and TRBJ2-1; D remains unclear. V dropped 3 bases and J dropped 9 bases, with 7 bases sitting between them. Germline CDR1 reads SGDLS; CDR2 reads YYNGEE. This CDR3 contains 11 residues. CDR3 DNA sequence: TGTGCCAGCAGCGCGAGTCTTGAGCAGTTCTTC. Residues: CASSASLEQFF.

The J gene is TRBJ2-1, the V gene TRBV7-2, with 11 bases matching TRBD2. J lost 4 bases, V lost 5 bases, and 7 bases had no gene match. The CDR3 extends over 16 amino acids. The germline V gene has CDR1 SGHTA and CDR2 FQGNSA. CDR3: CASSLSGRAGYNEQFF. The DNA for the CDR3 is TGTGCCAGCAGCCTTAGCGGGAGGGCCGGGTACAATGAGCAGTTCTTC.

This clonotype has more than one count but fewer than ten. The chain couples TRBV24-1 to TRBJ2-1; no clear D gene. The CDR3 length is 12 residues. Between the trimmed V and J ends, which lost 1 base and 12 bases, there was a span of 9 bases. Germline CDR1 and CDR2: KGHDR and SFDVKD. CDR3 sequence reads: CATSDFTGGQFF. CDR3 coding DNA: TGTGCCACCAGTGATTTTACGGGCGGGCAGTTCTTC.

This clonotype was counted many times. The chain uses TRBV6-1 and TRBJ2-7; no clear D gene. The CDR3 sequence is 14 residues long. Trimming stripped 3 bases from V and 3 bases from J, with 12 bases between. Germline V gene lookup returns CDR1 MNHNS and CDR2 SASEGT. In nucleotides, the CDR3 is TGTGCCAGCAGTGACGGCTCCCTTAGCTACGAGCAGTACTTC. This encodes CASSDGSLSYEQYF.

This clonotype was found a few times. The chain couples TRBV7-9 to TRBJ2-5; 10 nucleotides agree with TRBD1. Germline lookup yields CDR1 SEHNR and CDR2 FQNEAQ (reference sequence). V lost 4 bases to trimming and J lost 4 bases; unmatched junction nucleotides: 3. The length of the CDR3 is 14 residues. In DNA, the CDR3 is TGTGCCAGCAGCTCGGACAGGGGGGGAGAGACCCAGTACTTC. As protein: CASSSDRGGETQYF.

This clonotype was seen a few times. The rearrangement joins TRBV4-3 to TRBJ2-7; weak D call: TRBD1 (5 bases). The CDR3 runs 15 residues. Germline loops: CDR1 LGHNA, CDR2 YSLEER. The V gene lost 4 bases and the J gene lost 1 base, with 14 bases spanning the gap. The CDR3 bases are TGCGCCAGCAGCCCCCACGGCGGACAATCCTACGAGCAGTACTTC. Translated: CASSPHGGQSYEQYF.

The V gene is TRBV6-5, the J gene TRBJ2-6; TRBD2 might be the D (6 bases). The CDR3 consists of 16 residues. The V end was cut by 0 bases, the J end by 4 bases, with 10 bases between. Looked up from germline, CDR1 is MNHEY and CDR2 is SVGAGI. As DNA, the CDR3 is TGTGCCAGCAGTTACTCGGGGGGAGCCGGGGCCAACGTCCTGACTTTC. Translating gives CASSYSGGAGANVLTF.

This clonotype was seen a handful of times. The chain couples TRBV19 to TRBJ2-5; TRBD2 might be the D (5 bases). The CDR3 consists of 14 residues. The V and J ends lost 10 bases and 4 bases respectively, with 19 bases between them. CDR1 LNHDA and CDR2 SQIVND come from the germline V gene (reference sequence). CDR3 DNA sequence: TGTGCCACCGCCCCGGGATCCCCTGGAGAGACCCAGTACTTC. It yields the protein CATAPGSPGETQYF.

V gene TRBV11-2 combines with J gene TRBJ2-1; D is perhaps TRBD1 (6 bases). The germline CDR1 and CDR2 sequences are SGHAT and FQNNGV. Trimming stripped 0 bases from V and 6 bases from J, with 12 bases between. The CDR3 has 15 amino acids. CDR3 in amino acids: CASSLDWGPANEQFF. The CDR3 region has the DNA TGTGCCAGCAGCTTAGATTGGGGGCCAGCCAATGAGCAGTTCTTC.

This clonotype was counted many times. V gene TRBV10-3 combines with J gene TRBJ1-5; D not certain. CDR1 is ENHRY, CDR2 SYGVKD, per germline. Trimming took off 6 bases at V and 4 bases at J, with 7 bases between the two ends. This CDR3 is 12 amino acids long. The CDR3 region is CAIRGDNQPQHF. CDR3 bases: TGTGCCATCAGGGGAGATAATCAGCCCCAGCATTTT.

This clonotype was picked up a small number of times. The chain couples TRBV29-1 to TRBJ2-1; 11 positions match TRBD2. J lost 6 bases, V lost 4 bases, and 8 bases had no gene match. Looked up from germline, CDR1 is SQVTM and CDR2 is ANQGSEA. CDR3 length equals 15 residues. The CDR3 region has the DNA TGCAGCGTTGGTAGCGGGAGGGCCTTATCCAATGAGCAGTTCTTC. The encoded protein is CSVGSGRALSNEQFF.

This clonotype was counted a few times. The V call is TRBV24-1, the J call TRBJ2-3; no firm D call. This CDR3 has 15 residues. From germline, CDR1 is KGHDR and CDR2 SFDVKD. The germline V and J ends were trimmed by 4 bases and 3 bases, with 13 bases remaining between them. DNA for the CDR3: TGTGCCACCAGTGACCCGGCTTCCAGAACAGATACGCAGTATTTT. This sequence encodes CATSDPASRTDTQYF.

This clonotype was seen a handful of times. This sequence joins TRBV28 and TRBJ2-5; 10 nucleotides agree with TRBD1. The V gene's germline CDR1 is MDHEN and CDR2 SYDVKM. The CDR3 totals 14 residues. J lost 8 bases, V lost 4 bases, and 7 bases had no gene match. The CDR3 DNA reads as TGTGCCAGCAGTTGGGACAGGGGCCGGGGTACCCAGTACTTC. The encoded protein is CASSWDRGRGTQYF.